This T cell receptor (beta chain) was sequenced in a study of CD8 T cells in ankylosing spondylitis. Study-level results: The authors found the disease-linked clones to be CD8+ and relatively rare in peripheral blood. Earlier reports found some motif variants in synovial fluid and blood in reactive arthritis. The study identified a TCR beta motif of several highly homologous variants that appeared characteristic of ankylosing spondylitis blood. Reportedly, disease-linked clones are significantly enriched in ankylosing spondylitis patients' matched synovial fluid.

A remark on this clonotype: Antigen: not known.

Germline CDR1 is DFQATT and CDR2 is SNEGSKA (reference sequence). The length of the CDR3 is 15 residues. The V segment lost 4 bases and the J segment 4 bases; nucleotides outside the gene matches: 11. Libraries of TCR beta came from quantitative 5'-RACE with molecular barcodes. MiXCR, applied by TCRdb to the 5' RACE reads, yields one record per CDR3 protein. The sample has under 850,000 distinct CDR3 sequences, under 20% seen once. Sequencing was carried out using blood, either unsorted or a sorted T cell fraction (not recorded which). The chain couples TRBV20-1 to TRBJ2-7; 9 nucleotides align to TRBD2. The receptor comes from a male donor with ankylosing spondylitis. The CDR3 sequence is CSATDPGLAGYEQYF. The DNA for the CDR3 is TGCAGTGCTACCGACCCGGGACTAGCTGGTTACGAGCAGTACTTC.